The next 20 T cell receptor beta chains were all read from a single sample in a study of T cell repertoires in cytomegalovirus infection. MiXCR was run by TCRdb on the reads, yielding one entry per CDR3 protein. The repertoire includes 250,000 or so distinct CDR3 sequences, 15% to 20% of them detected once, and more than 45% sits in the top ten. Sequences were obtained from CD8+ T cells from PBMCs. The receptors originated from a human donor in good health (CMV status not recorded). Some clones in this sample may be carry-over from other donors' samples.

The chain is built from TRBV12-3 or TRBV12-4 and TRBJ1-5, with D possibly TRBD1 on 5 matching bases. With 5 bases removed from V and 4 bases from J, the gap between germline ends came to 18 bases. The CDR3 length is 16 residues. As DNA, the CDR3 is TGTGCCAGCAGTACAGACCCCCAGGGAAAGAATCAGCCCCAGCATTTT. This encodes CASSTDPQGKNQPQHF.

This clonotype was counted many times. The genes are TRBV4-3 and TRBJ2-7, with no clear D. V was pared by 0 bases and J by 0 bases, with 9 bases between. The CDR3 extends over 15 amino acids. Germline lookup yields CDR1 LGHNA and CDR2 YSLEER. This CDR3 is CASSQDFGVSYEQYF. DNA of the CDR3: TGCGCCAGCAGCCAAGATTTCGGCGTCTCCTACGAGCAGTACTTC.

This clonotype was seen a few times. The chain links TRBV12-3 or TRBV12-4 to TRBJ2-1; D unclear. The ends were cut back, 3 bases at V and 0 bases at J, with 6 bases in the middle. This CDR3 comprises 14 residues. CDR3 protein: CASSFTSSYNEQFF. DNA of the CDR3: TGTGCCAGCAGTTTTACAAGCTCCTACAATGAGCAGTTCTTC.

This clonotype was counted at least ten times. In DNA, the CDR3 is TGTGCCAGCAGCCCCGGGAGGGGGGCCGGCGAGCAGTACTTC. It encodes CASSPGRGAGEQYF. The chain recombines TRBV11-2 with TRBJ2-7; 8 bases are a match to TRBD2. V was pared by 5 bases and J by 6 bases, with 9 bases of the junction left unmatched. This CDR3 spans 14 amino acids. Germline V gives CDR1 SGHAT, CDR2 FQNNGV.

This clonotype was detected ten times or more. V is TRBV28 and J is TRBJ1-4, with a tentative D call TRBD1 (5 bases). The CDR3 spans 17 residues. The germline V and J ends were trimmed by 3 bases and 0 bases, with 14 bases remaining between them. Germline assignment: CDR1 MDHEN and CDR2 SYDVKM. CDR3 loop: CASSFAGQFTTNEKLFF. In nucleotides, the CDR3 is TGTGCCAGCAGTTTCGCAGGGCAATTCACAACTAATGAAAAACTGTTTTTT.

This clonotype was found many times. The chain has TRBV7-9 and TRBJ1-1; 8 bases are shared with TRBD1. This CDR3 is built from 14 residues. V lost 1 base to trimming and J lost 5 bases; unmatched junction nucleotides: 3. Germline V gives CDR1 SEHNR, CDR2 FQNEAQ (reference sequence). The CDR3 DNA reads as TGTGCCAGCAGCTTAGACACAGGGGGGACTGAAGCTTTCTTT. Amino acids: CASSLDTGGTEAFF.

In this sample, this clonotype turned up many times. The chain joins TRBV25-1 to TRBJ1-1; D is uncertain. This CDR3 comprises 16 residues. Germline CDR1 MGHDK, CDR2 SYGVNS. With 1 base removed from V and 1 base from J, the gap between germline ends came to 13 bases. The CDR3 here is CASSEFFVRTNTEAFF. The CDR3 nucleotides are TGTGCCAGCAGTGAATTCTTTGTCAGGACGAACACTGAAGCTTTCTTT.

The rearrangement links TRBV20-1 to TRBJ2-1; 10 bases are shared with TRBD2. Per germline, CDR1 DFQATT and CDR2 SNEGSKA (reference sequence). V trimming: 0 bases; J trimming: 6 bases; junction bases outside the gene matches: 5. The CDR3 is 15 amino acids. CDR3 sequence: CSARDGTSDSNEQFF. In nucleotides, the CDR3 is TGCAGTGCTAGAGACGGGACTAGCGATTCCAATGAGCAGTTCTTC.

This clonotype was detected many times. V gene TRBV7-6 combines with J gene TRBJ2-1; tentative D call: TRBD2 (7 bases). CDR1 and CDR2 (germline): SGHVS, FNYEAQ. The CDR3 runs to 15 residues. Trimming took off 4 bases at V and 2 bases at J, with 12 bases between the two ends. CDR3 region: CASSSRGAPYNEQFF. CDR3 coding DNA: TGTGCCAGCAGCTCACGGGGGGCACCCTACAATGAGCAGTTCTTC.

The table lists this clonotype with a few counts. The chain carries TRBV5-5 and TRBJ2-1; possibly TRBD1 for D (6 bases). Germline assignment: CDR1 SGHKS and CDR2 YYEKEE (reference sequence). Between the trimmed V and J ends, which lost 0 bases and 7 bases, there was a span of 14 bases. The CDR3 covers 15 residues. The CDR3 loop reads CASSLVVFRGNEQFF. CDR3 in DNA: TGTGCCAGCAGCTTGGTGGTTTTCAGGGGTAATGAGCAGTTCTTC.

CDR3 amino acids: CASSLCIRQLSGANVLTF. DNA of the CDR3: TGTGCCAGCAGTTTATGCATCCGACAGCTCTCTGGGGCCAACGTCCTGACTTTC. V and J are TRBV27 and TRBJ2-6, with a weak D call TRBD1 (5 bases). CDR1 MNHEY and CDR2 SMNVEV come from the germline V gene (reference sequence). This CDR3 spans 18 amino acids. V lost 1 base and J 0 bases, leaving 13 bases between the germline ends.

The gene calls are TRBV20-1 and TRBJ2-7; tentatively, D is TRBD1 (5 bases). V was trimmed by 1 base and J by 0 bases, leaving 22 bases between them. CDR3 length: 18 residues. CDR1 and CDR2 (germline): DFQATT, SNEGSKA (reference sequence). The DNA of the CDR3 is TGCAGTGCTAGAGCACACCCTCAGGGTGTTGGATCCTCCTACGAGCAGTACTTC. Residues: CSARAHPQGVGSSYEQYF.

This clonotype was seen a few times. This chain's CDR3 is CASSYGVGAYNEQFF. The DNA for the CDR3 is TGTGCCAGCAGTTATGGGGTCGGGGCCTACAATGAGCAGTTCTTC. The chain employs TRBV27 and TRBJ2-1, with a tentative D call TRBD2 (5 bases). V lost 4 bases to trimming and J lost 2 bases, with 12 bases between them. The germline CDR1 and CDR2 sequences are MNHEY and SMNVEV (reference sequence). The CDR3 loop spans 15 amino acids.

This clonotype was counted at least ten times. This rearrangement joins TRBV25-1 to TRBJ2-3; D is possibly TRBD2 (6 bases). V dropped 4 bases and J dropped 0 bases, with 20 bases sitting between them. The CDR3 runs 18 residues. The germline CDR1 and CDR2 sequences are MGHDK and SYGVNS. CDR3 DNA sequence: TGTGCCAGCAGTGGCCGGGGGAGAGGAGGCGAGAGCACAGATACGCAGTATTTT. It is translated as CASSGRGRGGESTDTQYF.

The chain joins TRBV4-2 to TRBJ2-7; the D is unclear. Germline V gene lookup returns CDR1 LGHNA and CDR2 YNFKEQ. The CDR3 spans 15 residues. Trimming left V 0 bases short and J 0 bases short, with 9 bases between. The CDR3 spells CASSQDMSLSYEQYF. For the CDR3, the DNA is TGTGCCAGCAGCCAAGATATGTCCCTCTCCTACGAGCAGTACTTC.

This clonotype occurred a few times. V is TRBV11-2 and J is TRBJ1-4; D is uncertain. In germline, CDR1 is SGHAT, CDR2 FQNNGV. The CDR3 is made up of 17 amino acids. Trimming cost V 5 bases and J 0 bases, with 16 bases left between them. The CDR3: CASSAERVSATNEKLFF. CDR3 nucleotide sequence: TGTGCCAGCAGCGCGGAACGGGTTTCCGCAACTAATGAAAAACTGTTTTTT.

The sample holds a few counts of this clonotype. The chain combines TRBV5-6 with TRBJ1-5, with D perhaps matching TRBD1 (5 bases). Trimming took off 2 bases at V and 1 base at J, with 13 bases between the two ends. Germline values: CDR1 SGHDT, CDR2 YYEEEE. This CDR3 is built from 16 residues. CDR3 sequence: CASSFSKGPSNQPQHF. The CDR3 coding sequence is TGTGCCAGCAGCTTCAGTAAGGGGCCAAGCAATCAGCCCCAGCATTTT. Full variable domain (rest looked up from reference TRBV5-6 and TRBJ1-5): DAGVTQSPTHLIKTRGQQVTLRCSPKSGHDTVSWYQQALGQGPQFIFQYYEEEERQRGNFPDRFSGHQFPNYSSELNVNALLLGDSALYLCASSFSKGPSNQPQHFGDGTRLSIL.

The CDR3 region is CASSVNTGTGTYREQFF. CDR3 DNA: TGTGCCAGCAGCGTTAACACCGGGACAGGGACCTACCGTGAGCAGTTCTTC. The rearrangement uses TRBV9 and TRBJ2-1; 9 nucleotides line up with TRBD1. With 2 bases clipped from V and 9 bases from J, the junction kept 15 bases outside the gene matches. This CDR3 spans 17 amino acids. In germline, CDR1 is SGDLS, CDR2 YYNGEE.

The chain recombines TRBV19 with TRBJ2-7, with D possibly TRBD1 on 5 matching bases. The CDR3 has 13 amino acids. Trimming took 4 bases from V and 4 from J, leaving 11 bases between them. CDR1 LNHDA and CDR2 SQIVND come from the germline V gene (reference sequence). The CDR3 DNA reads as TGTGCCAGTAGTACCCCAGACAGTTACGAGCAGTACTTC. It is translated as CASSTPDSYEQYF.

The sample holds a few counts of this clonotype. This chain links TRBV6-2 or TRBV6-3 with TRBJ1-1, with D perhaps TRBD1 (6 bases). V gave up 6 bases and J gave up 3 bases, with 11 bases separating them. This CDR3 contains 13 residues. Germline assignment: CDR1 MNHEY and CDR2 SVGEGT. CDR3 nucleotide sequence: TGTGCCAGCAGGCTACAGGGTTACACTGAAGCTTTCTTT. Its protein product is CASRLQGYTEAFF.